This T cell receptor (beta chain) derives from a study of T cell repertoires in cytomegalovirus infection (dated 2019 in TCRdb). In the study overall: Donor HLA type was relevant to the analysis, as public TCR beta signatures indicated carriage of CMV infection together with the matching HLA type. Here is what the overall study found, with its caveats: In both this cohort and an independent roughly 330-donor cohort, the cumulative frequency of public TCR beta family members distinguished carriers of CMV infection plus the relevant HLA type. The ex vivo response was dominated by HLA-C-restricted CMV-specific TCR beta clonotypes, which also provided the single most frequent clonotype in two of eight donors.

Details on this clonotype: Its cognate antigen has yet to be identified. Base qualities are missing; no much larger clone stands one base away.

The CDR3 spans 17 residues, from the cysteine through the phenylalanine. Only the CDR3 portion is preserved as DNA: 51 bases, with reading frame beginning at the first base. V and J are trimmed by 3 bases and 0 bases, and the gene matches miss 10 bases of the junction. The germline V gene gives CDR1 as SNHLY and CDR2 as FYNNEI. The instrument given in TCRdb is Illumina HiSeq 1500. The raw public reads went through TCRdb reprocessing: fastp at Q25, MiXCR clone calling, in-frame beta chains kept. Entries are consolidated by CDR3 protein sequence, retaining the most common genes and DNA. The sample table contains around 740,000 distinct CDR3 sequences; only one count was recorded for roughly 36% of them. The ten largest clonotypes hold roughly 2.9% of the sample.

The specimen sequenced was PBMCs. The sequence is built from TRBV2 and TRBJ2-5; 7 bases in the middle match TRBD2. The TCR sequence derives from a human donor in good health (CMV status not recorded). Some clones in this sample may be carry-over from other donors' samples. CDR3 region: CASSDGLGGVDQETQYF. The DNA is as follows: TGTGCCAGCAGTGATGGGTTGGGGGGGGTGGACCAAGAGACCCAGTACTTC. The variable domain in full, with residues beyond the CDR3 obtained from the reference TRBV2 and TRBJ2-5 genes, is EPEVTQTPSHQVTQMGQEVILRCVPISNHLYFYWYRQILGQKVEFLVSFYNNEISEKSEIFDDQFSVERPDGSNFTLKIRSTKLEDSAMYFCASSDGLGGVDQETQYFGPGTRLLVL.